This passage covers 2 T cell receptor beta chains from one sample sequenced in a study of cytotoxic CD8 clonotypes in ibrutinib-treated CLL. Measured with immunoSEQ multiplex PCR; TCRdb has only the in-frame clones, and not every one. The data contain around 70,000 clones, about nine tenths of them singletons. Source: PBMCs, taken after 12 months of ibrutinib treatment. All receptors derive from a human donor with chronic lymphocytic leukemia.

The rearrangement joins TRBV7-3 to TRBJ2-1; maybe TRBD2 (6 bases). The germline V gene has CDR1 SGHTA and CDR2 FQGTGA. The CDR3 is made up of 14 amino acids. Trimming cost V 2 bases and J 4 bases, with 9 bases left between them. CDR3 nucleotides: TGTGCCAGCAGCTTAGAACTAGCATACAATGAGCAGTTCTTC. It yields the protein CASSLELAYNEQFF.

The CDR3 region is CASSLSVDIGTEAFF. The CDR3 region has the DNA TGTGCCAGCAGTTTATCGGTGGATATTGGCACTGAAGCTTTCTTT. V usage is TRBV28 and J usage is TRBJ1-1, with D uncertain. Germline CDR1 MDHEN, CDR2 SYDVKM. This CDR3 has 15 amino acids. V lost 1 base and J 4 bases, leaving 13 bases between the germline ends.